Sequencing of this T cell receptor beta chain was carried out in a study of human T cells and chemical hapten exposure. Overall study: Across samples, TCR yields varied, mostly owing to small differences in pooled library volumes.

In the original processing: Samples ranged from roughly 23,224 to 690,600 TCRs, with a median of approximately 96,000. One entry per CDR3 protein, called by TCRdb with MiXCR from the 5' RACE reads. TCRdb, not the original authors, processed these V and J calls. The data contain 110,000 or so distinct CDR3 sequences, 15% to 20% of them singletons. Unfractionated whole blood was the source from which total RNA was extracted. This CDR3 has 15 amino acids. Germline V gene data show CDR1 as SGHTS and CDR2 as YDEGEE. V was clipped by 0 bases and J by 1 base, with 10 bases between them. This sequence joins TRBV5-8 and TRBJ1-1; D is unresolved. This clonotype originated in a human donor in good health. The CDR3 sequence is CASSLGVQQNTEAFF. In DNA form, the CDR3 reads TGTGCCAGCAGCTTGGGTGTACAGCAGAACACTGAAGCTTTCTTT. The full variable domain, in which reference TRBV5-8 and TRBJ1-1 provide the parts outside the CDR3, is EAGVTQSPTHLIKTRGQQATLRCSPISGHTSVYWYQQALGLGLQFLLWYDEGEERNRGNFPPRFSGRQFPNYSSELNVNALELEDSALYLCASSLGVQQNTEAFFGQGTRLTVV.